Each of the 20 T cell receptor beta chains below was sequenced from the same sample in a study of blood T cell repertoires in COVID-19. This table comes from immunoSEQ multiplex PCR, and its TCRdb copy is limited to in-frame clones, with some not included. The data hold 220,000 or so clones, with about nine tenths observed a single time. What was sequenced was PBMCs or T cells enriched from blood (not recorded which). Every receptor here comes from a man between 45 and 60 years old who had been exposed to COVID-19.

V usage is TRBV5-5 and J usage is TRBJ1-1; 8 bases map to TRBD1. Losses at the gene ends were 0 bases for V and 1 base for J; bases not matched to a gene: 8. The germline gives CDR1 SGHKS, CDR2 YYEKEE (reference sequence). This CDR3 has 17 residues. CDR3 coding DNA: TGTGCCAGCAGCTTGGCTGGGCAGGGGGCTAGGAACACTGAAGCTTTCTTT. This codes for CASSLAGQGARNTEAFF.

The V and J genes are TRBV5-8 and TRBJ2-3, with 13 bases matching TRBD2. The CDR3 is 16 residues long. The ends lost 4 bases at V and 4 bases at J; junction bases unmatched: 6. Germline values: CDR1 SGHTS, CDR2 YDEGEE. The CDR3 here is CASSPGLAGAADTQYF. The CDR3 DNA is TGTGCCAGCAGCCCTGGACTAGCGGGAGCTGCAGATACGCAGTATTTT. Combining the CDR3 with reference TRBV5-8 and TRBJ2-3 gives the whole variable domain EAGVTQSPTHLIKTRGQQATLRCSPISGHTSVYWYQQALGLGLQFLLWYDEGEERNRGNFPPRFSGRQFPNYSSELNVNALELEDSALYLCASSPGLAGAADTQYFGPGTRLTVL.

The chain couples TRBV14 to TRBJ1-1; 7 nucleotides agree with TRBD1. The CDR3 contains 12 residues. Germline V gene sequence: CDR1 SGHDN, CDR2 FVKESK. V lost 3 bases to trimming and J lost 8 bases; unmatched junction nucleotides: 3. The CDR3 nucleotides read TGTGCCAGCAGCCACCGGGACAGAGAAGCTTTCTTT. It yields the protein CASSHRDREAFF.

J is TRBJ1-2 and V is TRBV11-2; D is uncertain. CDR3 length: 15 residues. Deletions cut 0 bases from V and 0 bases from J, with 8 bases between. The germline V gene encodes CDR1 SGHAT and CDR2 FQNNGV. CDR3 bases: TGTGCCAGCAGCTTAGAGTGGCAGGCTAACTATGGCTACACCTTC. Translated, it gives CASSLEWQANYGYTF.

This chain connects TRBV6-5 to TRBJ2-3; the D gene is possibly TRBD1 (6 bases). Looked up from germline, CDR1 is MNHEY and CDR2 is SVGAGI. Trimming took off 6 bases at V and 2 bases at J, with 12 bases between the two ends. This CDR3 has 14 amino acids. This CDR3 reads CASSKQGTTDTQYF. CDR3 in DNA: TGTGCCAGCAGCAAACAGGGAACCACAGATACGCAGTATTTT.

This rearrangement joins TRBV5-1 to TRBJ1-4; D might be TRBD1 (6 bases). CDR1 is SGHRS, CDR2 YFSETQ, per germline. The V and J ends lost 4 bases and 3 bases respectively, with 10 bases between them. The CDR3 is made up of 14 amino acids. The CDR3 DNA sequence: TGCGCCAGCAGCGTGAGGACAGCTAATGAAAAACTGTTTTTT. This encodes CASSVRTANEKLFF.

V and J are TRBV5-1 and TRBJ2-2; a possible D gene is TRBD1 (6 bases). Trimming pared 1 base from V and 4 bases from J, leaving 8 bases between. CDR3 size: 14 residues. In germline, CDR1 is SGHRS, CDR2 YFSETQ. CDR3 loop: CASSLTGITGELFF. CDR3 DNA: TGCGCCAGCAGCTTGACAGGGATCACCGGGGAGCTGTTTTTT.

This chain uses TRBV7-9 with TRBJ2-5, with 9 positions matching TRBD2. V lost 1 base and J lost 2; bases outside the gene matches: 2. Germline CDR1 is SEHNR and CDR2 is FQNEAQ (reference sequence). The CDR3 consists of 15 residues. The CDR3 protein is CASSLGLAGQETQYF. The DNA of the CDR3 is TGTGCCAGCAGCTTAGGGCTAGCGGGGCAAGAGACCCAGTACTTC.

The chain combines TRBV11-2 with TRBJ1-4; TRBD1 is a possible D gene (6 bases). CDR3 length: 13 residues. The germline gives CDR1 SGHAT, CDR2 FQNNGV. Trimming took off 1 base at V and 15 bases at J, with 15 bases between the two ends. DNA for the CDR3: TGTGCCAGCAGCTTAGTTGGTTCGTCAGGGGTGTTTTTT. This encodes CASSLVGSSGVFF.

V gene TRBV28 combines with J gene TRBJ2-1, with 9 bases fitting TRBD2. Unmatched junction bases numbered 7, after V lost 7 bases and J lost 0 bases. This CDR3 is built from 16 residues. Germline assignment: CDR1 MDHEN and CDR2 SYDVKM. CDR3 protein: CASTYPRGGSYNEQFF. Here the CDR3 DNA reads TGTGCCAGCACCTACCCGCGGGGGGGCTCCTACAATGAGCAGTTCTTC.

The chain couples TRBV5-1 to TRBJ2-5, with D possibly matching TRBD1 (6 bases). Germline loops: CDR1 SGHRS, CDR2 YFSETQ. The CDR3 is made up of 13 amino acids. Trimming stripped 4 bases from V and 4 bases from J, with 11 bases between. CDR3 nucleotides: TGCGCCAGCAGCCCGGCAGGGGCAGAGACCCAGTACTTC. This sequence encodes CASSPAGAETQYF. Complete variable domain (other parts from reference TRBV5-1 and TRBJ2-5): KAGVTQTPRYLIKTRGQQVTLSCSPISGHRSVSWYQQTPGQGLQFLFEYFSETQRNKGNFPGRFSGRQFSNSRSEMNVSTLELGDSALYLCASSPAGAETQYFGPGTRLLVL.

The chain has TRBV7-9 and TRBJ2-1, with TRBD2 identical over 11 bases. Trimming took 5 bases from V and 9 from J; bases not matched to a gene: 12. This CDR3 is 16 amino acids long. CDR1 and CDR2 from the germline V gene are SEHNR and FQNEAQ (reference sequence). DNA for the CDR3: TGTGCCAGCAGCCCCCGACTAGCGGGGCCACAAGGTGAGCAGTTCTTC. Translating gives CASSPRLAGPQGEQFF.

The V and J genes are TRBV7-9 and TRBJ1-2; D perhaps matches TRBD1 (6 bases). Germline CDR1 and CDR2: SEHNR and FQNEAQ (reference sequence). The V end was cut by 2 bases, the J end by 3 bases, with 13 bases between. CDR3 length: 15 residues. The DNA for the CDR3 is TGTGCCAGCAGCTTAATGGGAGGGGGTGACTATGGCTACACCTTC. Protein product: CASSLMGGGDYGYTF. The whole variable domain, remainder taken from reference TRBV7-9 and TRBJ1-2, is DTGVSQNPRHKITKRGQNVTFRCDPISEHNRLYWYRQTLGQGPEFLTYFQNEAQLEKSRLLSDRFSAERPKGSFSTLEIQRTEQGDSAMYLCASSLMGGGDYGYTFGSGTRLTVV.

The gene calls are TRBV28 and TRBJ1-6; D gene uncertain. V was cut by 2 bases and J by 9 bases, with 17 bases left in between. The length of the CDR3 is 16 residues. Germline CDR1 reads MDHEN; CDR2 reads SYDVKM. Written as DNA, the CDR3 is TGTGCCAGCAGTTTAACGACTATCTCTGGCAGTTCACCCCTCCACTTT. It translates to CASSLTTISGSSPLHF.

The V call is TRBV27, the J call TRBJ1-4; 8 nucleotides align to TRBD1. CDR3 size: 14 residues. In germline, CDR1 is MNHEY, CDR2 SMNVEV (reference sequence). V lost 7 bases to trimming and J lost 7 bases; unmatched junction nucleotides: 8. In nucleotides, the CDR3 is TGTGCCAGCAAACGGACAGGGTCTTCTGAAAAACTGTTTTTT. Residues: CASKRTGSSEKLFF.

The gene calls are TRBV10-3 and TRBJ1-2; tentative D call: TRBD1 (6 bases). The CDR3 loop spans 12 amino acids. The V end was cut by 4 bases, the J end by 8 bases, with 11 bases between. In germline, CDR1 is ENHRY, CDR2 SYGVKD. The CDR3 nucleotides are TGTGCCATCAGTGGCTACAGGGAGGGCTACACCTTC. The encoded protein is CAISGYREGYTF.

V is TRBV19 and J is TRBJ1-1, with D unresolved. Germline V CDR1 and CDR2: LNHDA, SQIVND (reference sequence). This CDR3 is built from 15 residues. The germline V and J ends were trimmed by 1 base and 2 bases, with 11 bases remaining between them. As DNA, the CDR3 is TGTGCCAGTAGTATAGCGGCAGGCCCCAACACTGAAGCTTTCTTT. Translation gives CASSIAAGPNTEAFF.

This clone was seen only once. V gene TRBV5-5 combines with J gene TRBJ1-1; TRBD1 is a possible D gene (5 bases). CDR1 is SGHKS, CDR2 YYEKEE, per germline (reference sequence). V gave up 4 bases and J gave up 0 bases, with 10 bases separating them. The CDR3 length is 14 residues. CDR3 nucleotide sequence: TGTGCCAGCAGCGTAACAGGATTGAACACTGAAGCTTTCTTT. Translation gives CASSVTGLNTEAFF.

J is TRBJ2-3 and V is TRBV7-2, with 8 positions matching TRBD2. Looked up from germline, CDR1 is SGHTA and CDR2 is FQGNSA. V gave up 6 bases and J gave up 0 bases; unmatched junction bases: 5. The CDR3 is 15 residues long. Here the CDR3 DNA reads TGTGCCAGCAGTCCCCGGGGGGGCAGCACAGATACGCAGTATTTT. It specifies CASSPRGGSTDTQYF.

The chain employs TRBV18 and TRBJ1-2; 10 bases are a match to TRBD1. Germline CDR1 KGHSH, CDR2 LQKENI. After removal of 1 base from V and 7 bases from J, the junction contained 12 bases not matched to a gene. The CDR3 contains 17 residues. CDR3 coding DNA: TGTGCCAGCTCACCACGTCAGGTGCGACAGGGGGCTTCTGGCTACACCTTC. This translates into CASSPRQVRQGASGYTF.